Each of the 21 T cell receptor beta chains below was sequenced from the same sample in a study of T cells in Graves' hyperthyroidism and ophthalmopathy. Amplification of TCR beta CDR3 regions was performed using RNA transcripts as template. During a first-round RT-PCR of the TCR CDR3, the HTBI primer set was used. TCRdb used MiXCR to reprocess the multiplex PCR reads, holding one entry per CDR3 protein. The table lists roughly 520,000 distinct CDR3 sequences, approximately 25% of them singletons. Sequenced sample: blood. Receptors were obtained from a woman in her twenties or thirties with Graves' ophthalmopathy.

There are many counts of this clonotype. The J gene is TRBJ2-5, the V gene TRBV6-2 or TRBV6-3; 8 bases match TRBD2. This CDR3 spans 13 amino acids. Germline trimming cut 9 bases from V and 5 bases from J; bases unmatched to any gene: 8. Germline-derived CDR1 and CDR2 are MNHEY and SVGEGT. The CDR3 DNA reads TGTGCCAGTACAAGGACTAGCTGGGAGACCCAGTACTTC. This encodes CASTRTSWETQYF.

This clonotype was detected many times. The chain links TRBV19 to TRBJ2-5; 9 bases map to TRBD1. V was clipped by 1 base and J by 4 bases; unmatched bases: 7. The CDR3 sequence is 16 residues long. Germline V CDR1 and CDR2: LNHDA, SQIVND (reference sequence). CDR3 in DNA: TGTGCCAGTAGTATAGGAGGGACAGGGCTGGGAGAGACCCAGTACTTC. Translated: CASSIGGTGLGETQYF.

This clonotype came up once. This rearrangement joins TRBV12-3 or TRBV12-4 to TRBJ1-1, with 9 bases identical to TRBD1. This CDR3 has 15 amino acids. V lost 2 bases to trimming and J lost 0 bases; unmatched junction nucleotides: 1. For the CDR3, the DNA is TGTGCCAGCAGTTTATGGGACAGGGTGAACACTGAAGCTTTCTTT. It specifies CASSLWDRVNTEAFF.

At least ten counts were recorded for this clonotype. This chain uses TRBV7-2 with TRBJ2-7; D is unclear. The CDR3 loop spans 12 amino acids. From germline, CDR1 is SGHTA and CDR2 FQGNSA. Trimming cost V 6 bases and J 2 bases, with 8 bases left between them. The CDR3 is CASSRVAYEQYF. The CDR3 region has the DNA TGTGCCAGCAGTCGCGTGGCCTACGAGCAGTACTTC.

The sample holds many counts of this clonotype. The chain combines TRBV7-9 with TRBJ1-2; D possibly corresponds to TRBD1 (5 bases). The CDR3 loop spans 13 amino acids. The V gene lost 4 bases and the J gene lost 7 bases, with 13 bases spanning the gap. Germline CDR1 SEHNR, CDR2 FQNEAQ (reference sequence). CDR3 coding DNA: TGTGCCAGCAGCTCTGCAGGGAAGGGTGGCTACACCTTC. It translates to CASSSAGKGGYTF.

The chain has TRBV7-9 and TRBJ1-5; D might be TRBD1 (6 bases). CDR1 and CDR2 (germline): SEHNR, FQNEAQ (reference sequence). The CDR3 has 17 amino acids. With 1 base removed from V and 0 bases from J, the gap between germline ends came to 13 bases. CDR3 coding DNA: TGTGCCAGCAGCTTAGACGGGCCAGGGGATAGCAATCAGCCCCAGCATTTT. It codes for CASSLDGPGDSNQPQHF.

This clonotype has at least ten counts. V is TRBV11-2 and J is TRBJ2-2; no clear D gene. CDR1 SGHAT and CDR2 FQNNGV come from the germline V gene. The CDR3 spans 16 residues. V lost 5 bases and J lost 2, with 15 bases in between. This chain's CDR3 is CASSPILGKNTGELFF. CDR3 sequence (DNA): TGTGCCAGCAGCCCAATCCTAGGGAAAAACACCGGGGAGCTGTTTTTT.

The table lists this clonotype with many counts. This chain joins TRBV24-1 and TRBJ2-5; 13 bases align to TRBD2. Germline V CDR1 and CDR2: KGHDR, SFDVKD. V was clipped by 10 bases and J by 3 bases; unmatched bases: 1. This CDR3 has 13 amino acids. The CDR3 loop is CATGTSGEETQYF. The CDR3 DNA is TGTGCCACGGGGACTAGCGGGGAAGAGACCCAGTACTTC.

This clonotype was detected only a few times. CDR3 residues: CASSQDMSSGNTIYF. CDR3 DNA: TGCGCCAGCAGCCAGGACATGAGCTCTGGAAACACCATATATTTT. J is TRBJ1-3 and V is TRBV4-1; D might be TRBD1 (5 bases). V gave up 3 bases and J gave up 0 bases, with 9 bases separating them. This CDR3 has 15 amino acids. Germline V CDR1 and CDR2: MGHRA, YSYEKL.

The V call is TRBV7-9, the J call TRBJ2-4; 8 bases match TRBD2. The CDR3 covers 14 residues. CDR1 SEHNR and CDR2 FQNEAQ come from the germline V gene (reference sequence). Trimming removed 5 bases from V and 3 bases from J; junction bases left unmatched: 3. The CDR3 DNA sequence: TGTGCCAGCAGCCAACTAGCGGACAAAAACATTCAGTACTTC. Amino acids: CASSQLADKNIQYF.

The DNA of the CDR3 is TGTGCCAGCAGTTTTCGAGGCGGGAGAAGGGAGACCCAGTACTTC. Protein: CASSFRGGRRETQYF. V and J are TRBV28 and TRBJ2-5; 7 bases line up with TRBD2. CDR3 length: 15 amino acids. Per the germline V gene, CDR1 is MDHEN and CDR2 is SYDVKM. J lost 5 bases, V lost 3 bases, and 9 bases had no gene match. Complete variable domain (other parts from reference TRBV28 and TRBJ2-5): DVKVTQSSRYLVKRTGEKVFLECVQDMDHENMFWYRQDPGLGLRLIYFSYDVKMKEKGDIPEGYSVSREKKERFSLILESASTNQTSMYLCASSFRGGRRETQYFGPGTRLLVL.

This clonotype occurred a few times. The chain recombines TRBV12-3 or TRBV12-4 with TRBJ1-1; a possible D gene is TRBD1 (5 bases). V dropped 6 bases and J dropped 6 bases, with 17 bases sitting between them. CDR3 length: 14 residues. The CDR3 nucleotides are TGTGCCAGCAGCCTCACAGGTGGGACTTCTGAAGCTTTCTTT. This sequence encodes CASSLTGGTSEAFF.

This clonotype was counted once. The junction and the germline gene differ at one end; a read error may be behind it. The chain recombines TRBV28 with TRBJ2-5; D remains ambiguous. There are 15 residues in the CDR3. Looked up from germline, CDR1 is MDHEN and CDR2 is SYDVKM. The CDR3 coding sequence is TGTGTCAGCAGTTTAATTGGCTTCGGGCAAGAGACCCAGTACTTC. Translation gives CVSSLIGFGQETQYF.

This clonotype occurred many times. The V call is TRBV4-2, the J call TRBJ1-1; possible D gene TRBD1, 6 bases. The CDR3 is made up of 15 amino acids. Trimming removed 0 bases from V and 5 bases from J, with 13 bases in between. The germline gives CDR1 LGHNA, CDR2 YNFKEQ. The CDR3 region has the DNA TGTGCCAGCAGCCAAGAGAACAGGGAAGGGACTGAAGCTTTCTTT. Its translation: CASSQENREGTEAFF.

The chain couples TRBV5-1 to TRBJ2-2; perhaps D is TRBD1 or TRBD2 (6 bases each). The CDR3 has 16 amino acids. Germline lookup yields CDR1 SGHRS and CDR2 YFSETQ. Trimming pared 6 bases from V and 2 bases from J, leaving 17 bases between. CDR3: CASTLNSGANTGELFF. Here the CDR3 DNA reads TGCGCCAGCACCCTGAACTCGGGGGCAAACACCGGGGAGCTGTTTTTT.

Ten or more counts support this clonotype. V and J are TRBV12-3 or TRBV12-4 and TRBJ2-2; 8 bases match TRBD1. After removal of 2 bases from V and 4 bases from J, the junction contained 15 bases not matched to a gene. The CDR3 consists of 19 residues. The CDR3 DNA reads TGTGCCAGCAGTTTAAGGACAGGGATTAAGCGTGGGGGCACCGGGGAGCTGTTTTTT. Translating it yields CASSLRTGIKRGGTGELFF.

This clonotype was detected ten times or more. DNA for the CDR3: TGTGCCACCAGCTGGACAGGGTCCGGTATAGGGGATCAGCCCCAGCATTTT. Protein sequence: CATSWTGSGIGDQPQHF. The chain is built from TRBV15 and TRBJ1-5, with TRBD1 matching over 8 bases. The CDR3 totals 17 residues. The V gene's germline CDR1 is LNHNV and CDR2 YYDKDF (reference sequence). J lost 5 bases, V lost 5 bases, and 14 bases had no gene match. Using reference TRBV15 and TRBJ1-5 for the parts outside the CDR3, the full variable domain is DAMVIQNPRYQVTQFGKPVTLSCSQTLNHNVMYWYQQKSSQAPKLLFHYYDKDFNNEADTPDNFQSRRPNTSFCFLDIRSPGLGDTAMYLCATSWTGSGIGDQPQHFGDGTRLSIL.

This clonotype was recorded many times. This chain uses TRBV19 with TRBJ1-1; 9 bases agree with TRBD1. J was trimmed by 5 bases and V by 4 bases; bases with no gene match: 8. This CDR3 is built from 15 residues. The germline CDR1 and CDR2 sequences are LNHDA and SQIVND (reference sequence). This chain's CDR3 is CASSTTTGGRTEAFF. In DNA, the CDR3 is TGTGCCAGTAGTACGACAACAGGGGGCCGAACTGAAGCTTTCTTT.

About this clonotype: A read error may be the cause here, since a much bigger clone is one base away. The chain has TRBV6-1 and TRBJ1-5, with D perhaps TRBD1 (6 bases). Germline V gives CDR1 MNHNS, CDR2 SASEGT. V was trimmed by 8 bases and J by 0 bases, leaving 17 bases between them. CDR3 size: 16 residues. This chain's CDR3 is CASWQDRPSSNQPQHF. DNA for the CDR3: TGTGCCAGCTGGCAGGACAGACCGAGTAGCAATCAGCCCCAGCATTTT.

This clonotype has a handful of counts. The chain is built from TRBV2 and TRBJ1-5, with D perhaps TRBD1 (6 bases). The CDR3 length is 19 residues. The V end was cut by 0 bases, the J end by 3 bases, with 21 bases between. Germline-derived CDR1 and CDR2 are SNHLY and FYNNEI. The CDR3 nucleotides read TGTGCCAGCAGTGAAGCCAAGTTAACAAACAGGGCGGACAATCAGCCCCAGCATTTT. This translates into CASSEAKLTNRADNQPQHF. The full variable domain, in which reference TRBV2 and TRBJ1-5 provide the parts outside the CDR3, is EPEVTQTPSHQVTQMGQEVILRCVPISNHLYFYWYRQILGQKVEFLVSFYNNEISEKSEIFDDQFSVERPDGSNFTLKIRSTKLEDSAMYFCASSEAKLTNRADNQPQHFGDGTRLSIL.

As concerns this clonotype: The DNA is omitted, as the CDR3 cannot be located on it reliably, and the CDR3 follows TCRdb's listing. V gene TRBV12-3 or TRBV12-4 combines with J gene TRBJ1-3; TRBD1 is the table's D call and was not checked against the DNA. Inclusive of both ends, the CDR3 amounts to 12 amino acids. Here the CDR3 reads CASSFAPGSGLF.